The 2 T cell receptor beta chains reported below all come from one sample, sequenced in a study of blood T cell repertoires in COVID-19. Clones were sequenced by immunoSEQ multiplex PCR, and TCRdb holds only the in-frame ones, with some missing. Of a few hundred thousand clones listed, 70% to 90% are singletons. Material: peripheral blood. These receptors originate from a woman in her 50s with COVID-19, enrolled during active disease.

The chain recombines TRBV5-4 with TRBJ2-3; 11 positions agree with TRBD2. V lost 0 bases, J lost 4 bases, and 4 bases stayed unmatched. Germline V gene data show CDR1 as SGHNT and CDR2 as YYREEE (reference sequence). CDR3 size: 16 residues. Written as DNA, the CDR3 is TGTGCCAGCAGCTTGGATAGCGGGGGGGTAGCAGATACGCAGTATTTT. It specifies CASSLDSGGVADTQYF.

J is TRBJ1-1 and V is TRBV7-2; a possible D gene is TRBD1 (5 bases). The CDR3 is made up of 15 amino acids. Germline V gives CDR1 SGHTA, CDR2 FQGNSA. Trimming removed 5 bases at V and 0 bases at J, with 13 bases between. This chain's CDR3 is CASSRGSAMNTEAFF. CDR3 DNA sequence: TGTGCCAGCAGCCGGGGGAGCGCCATGAACACTGAAGCTTTCTTT.